Below are 5 T cell receptor beta chains sequenced from a single sample in a study of shared clonotypes between healthy human individuals. Sequencing used immunoSEQ multiplex PCR; TCRdb keeps in-frame clones, though not all of them. In the table there are 2 million to 2.5 million clones, 90% to 95% of which are singletons. The sequenced material came from naive CD4+ T cells sorted from blood. Stated subset: CD45RA+ positively selected. The source of these receptors is a man between 18 and 29 years old in good health.

The rearrangement uses TRBV7-2 and TRBJ2-5; no clear D. V shed 4 bases and J shed 2 bases, with 17 bases lying between them. Germline V CDR1 and CDR2: SGHTA, FQGNSA. The CDR3 loop spans 16 amino acids. In nucleotides, the CDR3 is TGTGCCAGCAGCTCCGTCACACTATCCGCGCAAGAGACCCAGTACTTC. Amino acid sequence: CASSSVTLSAQETQYF.

The rearrangement joins TRBV15 to TRBJ1-6; a possible D gene is TRBD1 (5 bases). Germline V CDR1 and CDR2: LNHNV, YYDKDF (reference sequence). V was trimmed by 2 bases and J by 6 bases, leaving 17 bases between them. The length of the CDR3 is 17 residues. The CDR3 bases are TGTGCCACCAGCAGAAGTAGGGACCGCCGAGGTAATTCACCCCTCCACTTT. This sequence encodes CATSRSRDRRGNSPLHF.

Worth noting for this clone: Sequence at one end of the junction differs from germline and may be a read error. In nucleotides, the CDR3 is TGTGCCAGCAGCAGGGGCACCCCAGGCTCCTTTAATTCACCCCTCCACTTT. Translated: CASSRGTPGSFNSPLHF. This chain uses TRBV27 with TRBJ1-6; D might be TRBD1 (6 bases). The CDR3 covers 17 residues. Germline V CDR1 and CDR2: MNHEY, SMNVEV (reference sequence).

The CDR3 loop is CASSAWGGMGETQYF. The CDR3, as DNA: TGTGCCAGCAGTGCCTGGGGCGGGATGGGAGAGACCCAGTACTTC. This chain links TRBV6-5 with TRBJ2-5; TRBD2 is a possible D gene (6 bases). The germline gives CDR1 MNHEY, CDR2 SVGAGI. CDR3 size: 15 residues. Trimming pared 5 bases from V and 4 bases from J, leaving 17 bases between.

The rearrangement links TRBV4-2 to TRBJ1-3, with D perhaps matching TRBD1 (5 bases). CDR1 and CDR2 from the germline V gene are LGHNA and YNFKEQ. CDR3 size: 17 residues. V lost 0 bases and J lost 0, with 12 bases in between. Here the CDR3 reads CASSQDPSRDSGNTIYF. CDR3 coding DNA: TGTGCCAGCAGCCAAGACCCCAGCAGGGACTCTGGAAACACCATATATTTT.